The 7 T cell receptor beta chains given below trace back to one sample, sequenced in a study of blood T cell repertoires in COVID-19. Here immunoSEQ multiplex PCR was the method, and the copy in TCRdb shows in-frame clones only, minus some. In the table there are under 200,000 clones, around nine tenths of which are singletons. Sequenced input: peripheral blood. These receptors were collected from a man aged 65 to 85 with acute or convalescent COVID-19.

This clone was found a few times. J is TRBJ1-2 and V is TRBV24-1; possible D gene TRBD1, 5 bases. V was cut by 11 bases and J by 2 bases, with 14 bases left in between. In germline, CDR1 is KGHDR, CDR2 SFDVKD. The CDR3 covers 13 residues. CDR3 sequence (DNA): TGTGCCATTGCCTTGGGGGGGAACTATGGCTACACCTTC. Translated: CAIALGGNYGYTF.

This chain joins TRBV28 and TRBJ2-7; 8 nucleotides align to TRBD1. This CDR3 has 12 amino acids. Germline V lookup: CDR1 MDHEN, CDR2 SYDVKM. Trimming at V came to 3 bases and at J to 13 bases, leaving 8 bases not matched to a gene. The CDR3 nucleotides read TGTGCCAGCAGTTTCTTTAAACAGGGGGTATACTTC. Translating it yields CASSFFKQGVYF.

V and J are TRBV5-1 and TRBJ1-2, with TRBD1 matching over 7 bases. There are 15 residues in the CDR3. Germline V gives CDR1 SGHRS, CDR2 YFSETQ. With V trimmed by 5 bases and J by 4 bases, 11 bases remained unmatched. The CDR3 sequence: CASSPGDSVSYGYTF. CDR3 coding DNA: TGCGCCAGCAGTCCAGGGGACAGCGTTTCCTATGGCTACACCTTC.

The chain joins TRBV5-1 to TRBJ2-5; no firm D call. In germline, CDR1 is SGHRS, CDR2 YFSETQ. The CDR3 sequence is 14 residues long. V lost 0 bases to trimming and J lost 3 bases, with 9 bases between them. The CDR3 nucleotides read TGCGCCAGCAGCTTGGTGACCAGCGAAGAGACCCAGTACTTC. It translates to CASSLVTSEETQYF.

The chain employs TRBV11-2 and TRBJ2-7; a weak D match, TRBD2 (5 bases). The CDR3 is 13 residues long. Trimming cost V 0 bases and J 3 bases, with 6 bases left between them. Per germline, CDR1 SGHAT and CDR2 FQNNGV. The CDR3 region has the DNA TGTGCCAGCAGCTTAGATCGGGACTACGAGCAGTACTTC. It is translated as CASSLDRDYEQYF.

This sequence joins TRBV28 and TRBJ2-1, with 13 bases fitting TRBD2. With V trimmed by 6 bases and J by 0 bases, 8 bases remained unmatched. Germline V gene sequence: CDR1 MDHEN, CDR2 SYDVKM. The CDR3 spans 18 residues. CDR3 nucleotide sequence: TGTGCCAGCAGGGGGGGACTAGCGGGACCGAGCTCCTACAATGAGCAGTTCTTC. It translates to CASRGGLAGPSSYNEQFF.

CDR3 protein: CASRSGDDSPLHF. The CDR3 DNA reads as TGTGCCAGCAGATCCGGGGATGACTCACCCCTCCACTTT. The chain joins TRBV2 to TRBJ1-6; D remains ambiguous. V shed 6 bases and J shed 10 bases, with 13 bases lying between them. This CDR3 contains 13 residues. CDR1 is SNHLY, CDR2 FYNNEI, per germline.